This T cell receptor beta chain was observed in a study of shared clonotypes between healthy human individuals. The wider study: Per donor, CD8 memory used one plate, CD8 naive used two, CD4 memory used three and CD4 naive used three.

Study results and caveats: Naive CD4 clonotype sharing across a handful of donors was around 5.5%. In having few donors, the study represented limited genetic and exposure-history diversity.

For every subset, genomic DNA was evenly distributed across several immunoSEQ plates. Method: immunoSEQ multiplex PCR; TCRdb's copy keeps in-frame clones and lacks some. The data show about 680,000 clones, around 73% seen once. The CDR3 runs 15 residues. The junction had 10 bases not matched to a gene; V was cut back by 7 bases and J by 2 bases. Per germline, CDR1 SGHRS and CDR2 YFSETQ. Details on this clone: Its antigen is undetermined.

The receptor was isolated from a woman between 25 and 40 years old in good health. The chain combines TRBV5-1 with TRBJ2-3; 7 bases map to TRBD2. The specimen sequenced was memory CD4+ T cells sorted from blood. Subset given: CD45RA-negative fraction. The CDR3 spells CASSPGTTSTDTQYF. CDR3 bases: TGCGCCAGCTCTCCCGGGACTACCTCCACAGATACGCAGTATTTT. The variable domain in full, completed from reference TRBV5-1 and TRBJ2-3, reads KAGVTQTPRYLIKTRGQQVTLSCSPISGHRSVSWYQQTPGQGLQFLFEYFSETQRNKGNFPGRFSGRQFSNSRSEMNVSTLELGDSALYLCASSPGTTSTDTQYFGPGTRLTVL.